This is a list of T cell receptor beta chains from one sample in a study of blood T cell repertoires in COVID-19. Using immunoSEQ multiplex PCR, the repertoire was profiled, and TCRdb retains in-frame clones only, with some absent. The sample holds around 260,000 clones, nearly 90% seen once. Sequencing was carried out using peripheral blood. These receptors all stem from a human donor in a cohort sampled during active COVID-19. Each CDR3 is given with its conserved first and last residue. The D gene is left open where the match is weak. The listing skips clone size in some rows; elsewhere it reads once, few, many or a size class.

abundance	j_gene	d_gene	v_gene	CDR3aa	CDR3nt
-	TRBJ2-1	-	TRBV21-1	CASSKVASGRASYNEQFF	TGTGCCAGCAGCAAAGTGGCTAGCGGGAGGGCCTCCTACAATGAGCAGTTCTTC
-	TRBJ2-7	TRBD1	TRBV4-3	CASSLRGTANPYEQYF	TGCGCCAGCAGCTTACGTGGGACAGCCAACCCCTACGAGCAGTACTTC
-	TRBJ1-1	TRBD1	TRBV15	CATSRDNRGRKWETRPLNTEAFF	TGTGCCACCAGCAGAGATAACAGGGGGCGCAAGTGGGAGACTCGTCCCCTGAACACTGAAGCTTTCTTT
-	TRBJ2-1	-	TRBV6-5	CASRRDWSSYNEQFF	TGTGCCAGCAGACGGGACTGGAGCTCCTACAATGAGCAGTTCTTC
-	TRBJ2-7	-	TRBV13	CASSSAYEQYF	TGTGCCAGCAGCTCAGCCTACGAGCAGTACTTC
-	TRBJ2-7	TRBD2	TRBV3-1/TRBV3-2	CASSQDGVLAGYEQYF	TGTGCCAGCAGCCAAGATGGCGTACTAGCGGGGTACGAGCAGTACTTC
-	TRBJ2-1	-	TRBV11-3	CASSLVLYNEQFF	TGTGCCAGCAGCTTAGTTCTGTACAATGAGCAGTTCTTC
-	TRBJ2-7	-	TRBV6-2/TRBV6-3	CASSHRFRSYEQYF	TGTGCCAGCAGTCATCGGTTCCGCTCCTACGAGCAGTACTTC
-	TRBJ1-1	TRBD1	TRBV27	CASSLDRGNTEAFF	TGTGCCAGCAGTTTAGACAGGGGGAACACTGAAGCTTTCTTT
-	TRBJ2-3	TRBD2	TRBV29-1	CSVVRSGSSTDTQYF	TGCAGCGTAGTTAGGAGCGGGAGTAGCACAGATACGCAGTATTTT
once	TRBJ2-6	TRBD1	TRBV28	CASSLAGGFSGANVLTF	TGTGCCAGCAGTTTGGCAGGGGGATTCTCTGGGGCCAACGTCCTGACTTTC
few	TRBJ2-7	-	TRBV10-2	CASSESGSAGYEQYF	TGCGCCAGCAGTGAGTCAGGGTCGGCGGGATACGAGCAGTACTTC
-	TRBJ2-2	TRBD2	TRBV15	CATSRRAGVFPGELFF	TGTGCCACCAGCAGAAGAGCGGGAGTATTCCCCGGGGAGCTGTTTTTT
-	TRBJ1-2	-	TRBV5-4	CASSLGNRENYGYTF	TGTGCCAGCAGCTTGGGGAACCGGGAAAACTATGGCTACACCTTC
-	TRBJ2-5	TRBD1	TRBV11-3	CASSHRDSPTETQYF	TGTGCCAGCAGCCACAGGGACAGCCCAACGGAGACCCAGTACTTC
-	TRBJ2-1	TRBD2	TRBV7-2	CASIFLAGGPEQFF	TGTGCCAGCATATTCCTAGCGGGAGGGCCTGAGCAGTTCTTC
-	TRBJ2-3	TRBD1	TRBV4-1	CASSQEPGTGRTDTQYF	TGCGCCAGCAGCCAAGAACCTGGGACAGGGCGTACAGATACGCAGTATTTT
-	TRBJ1-1	TRBD1	TRBV4-1	CASSQGWTGRDTEAFF	TGCGCCAGCAGCCAAGGGTGGACAGGGCGGGACACTGAAGCTTTCTTT
-	TRBJ1-2	-	TRBV25-1	CASSDPVGRGIYGYTF	TGTGCCAGCAGTGATCCTGTAGGACGGGGTATCTATGGCTACACCTTC
-	TRBJ2-5	-	TRBV20-1	CSASGRETQYF	TGCAGTGCTAGTGGCCGGGAGACCCAGTACTTC
-	TRBJ1-2	TRBD1	TRBV9	CASSVVDRAEGGDYGYTF	TGTGCCAGCAGCGTAGTGGACAGGGCAGAGGGTGGGGACTATGGCTACACCTTC
-	TRBJ2-7	-	TRBV19	CASSISAPGAYEQYF	TGTGCCAGTAGTATTTCGGCCCCGGGGGCCTACGAGCAGTACTTC
-	TRBJ1-1	-	TRBV5-1	CASSATSIRNTEAFF	TGCGCCAGCAGCGCTACCTCCATCCGGAACACTGAAGCTTTCTTT
-	TRBJ2-5	TRBD1	TRBV4-2	CASSQRQGVEETQYF	TGTGCCAGCAGCCAAAGACAGGGGGTAGAAGAGACCCAGTACTTC
-	TRBJ2-3	-	TRBV12-5	CASGILLDTQYF	TGTGCTAGTGGTATCCTCTTGGATACGCAGTATTTT
-	TRBJ1-6	TRBD1	TRBV5-4	CASSLGQGVNSPLHF	TGTGCCAGCAGCTTGGGACAGGGGGTGAATTCACCCCTCCACTTT
many	TRBJ1-1	-	TRBV3-1/TRBV3-2	CASSLRGAAEGEAFF	TGTGCCAGCAGTCTACGGGGTGCCGCGGAGGGTGAAGCTTTCTTT
-	TRBJ2-7	-	TRBV7-9	CASSSFLLASSYEQYF	TGTGCCAGCAGCTCCTTCCTCTTAGCGAGCTCCTACGAGCAGTACTTC
-	TRBJ1-4	-	TRBV28	CASRGPNEKLFF	TGTGCCAGCAGGGGGCCAAATGAAAAACTGTTTTTT
once	TRBJ2-3	TRBD2	TRBV3-1/TRBV3-2	CASSRWGGTDTQYF	TGTGCCAGCAGCCGCTGGGGGGGAACAGATACGCAGTATTTT
-	TRBJ1-1	-	TRBV5-4	CASSLWPDTEAFF	TGTGCCAGCAGCTTGTGGCCAGACACTGAAGCTTTCTTT
-	TRBJ2-7	-	TRBV7-2	CASSLRGNYEQYF	TGTGCCAGCAGCTTACGCGGAAACTACGAGCAGTACTTC
-	TRBJ1-2	-	TRBV28	CASSFGRGDLLYTF	TGTGCCAGCAGTTTTGGCAGGGGCGACCTCCTCTACACCTTC
-	TRBJ1-4	-	TRBV3-1/TRBV3-2	CASSHGWATNEKLFF	TGTGCCAGCAGCCACGGGTGGGCAACTAATGAAAAACTGTTTTTT
few	TRBJ2-7	-	TRBV2	CASSVGRIYEQYF	TGTGCCAGCAGTGTGGGCAGGATATACGAGCAGTACTTC
-	TRBJ1-5	TRBD1	TRBV5-1	CASSSTGNSNQPQHF	TGCGCCAGCAGCTCGACAGGGAATAGCAATCAGCCCCAGCATTTT
-	TRBJ1-6	-	TRBV6-5	CASSYFVRGDSPLHF	TGTGCCAGCAGTTATTTTGTCAGGGGCGATTCACCCCTCCACTTT
-	TRBJ2-7	-	TRBV6-5	CASSYPGTPTYEQYF	TGTGCCAGCAGTTACCCCGGGACTCCGACCTACGAGCAGTACTTC
many	TRBJ1-1	-	TRBV7-8	CASSLDMNTEAFF	TGTGCCAGCAGCTTAGATATGAACACTGAAGCTTTCTTT
-	TRBJ2-1	TRBD2	TRBV5-1	CASSFRRPSGMSEQFF	TGCGCCAGCAGCTTCAGGCGGCCTAGCGGGATGAGTGAGCAGTTCTTC
-	TRBJ2-7	-	TRBV7-9	CASATGTYNEQYF	TGTGCCAGCGCAACCGGGACATATAACGAGCAGTACTTC
-	TRBJ2-7	-	TRBV4-1	CASRAGGYGDEQYF	TGCGCCAGCAGGGCTGGGGGGTACGGCGACGAGCAGTACTTC
-	TRBJ1-6	TRBD1	TRBV5-1	CASSFRDRNNSPLHF	TGCGCCAGCAGCTTTCGGGACAGAAATAATTCACCCCTCCACTTT
once	TRBJ2-1	TRBD1	TRBV7-7	CASSPPGQADNEQFF	TGTGCCAGCAGCCCTCCGGGACAGGCTGACAATGAGCAGTTCTTC
few	TRBJ2-7	-	TRBV5-4	CASSVRDKTYEQYF	TGTGCCAGCAGCGTCCGGGACAAGACCTACGAGCAGTACTTC
-	TRBJ2-7	-	TRBV5-6	CASSLDRYEQYF	TGTGCCAGCAGCTTGGACCGGTACGAGCAGTACTTC
-	TRBJ1-2	TRBD1	TRBV2	CASSEGTGLYGYTF	TGTGCCAGCAGTGAGGGGACAGGACTCTATGGCTACACCTTC
-	TRBJ2-2	-	TRBV9	CASSVRKMTNTGELFF	TGTGCCAGCAGCGTCAGGAAGATGACGAACACCGGGGAGCTGTTTTTT
-	TRBJ1-5	-	TRBV7-7	CASSLFRVALSYSNQPQHF	TGTGCCAGCAGCTTATTCAGGGTAGCCCTTAGCTATAGCAATCAGCCCCAGCATTTT
-	TRBJ1-1	TRBD1	TRBV7-8	CASSSQGAGEAFF	TGTGCCAGCAGCTCCCAGGGGGCCGGTGAAGCTTTCTTT
-	TRBJ1-2	TRBD1	TRBV7-9	CASSAGQGRGYGYTF	TGTGCCAGCAGCGCGGGACAGGGGAGGGGCTATGGCTACACCTTC
-	TRBJ1-1	TRBD1	TRBV9	CASSAPTGGAFF	TGTGCCAGCAGCGCCCCGACAGGGGGAGCTTTCTTT
-	TRBJ2-5	-	TRBV7-9	CASSLRSTIQETQYF	TGTGCCAGCAGCTTACGGAGCACTATTCAAGAGACCCAGTACTTC
-	TRBJ2-6	TRBD2	TRBV24-1	CATGNRGAGANVLTF	TGTGCCACCGGAAACCGGGGGGCTGGGGCCAACGTCCTGACTTTC
-	TRBJ1-1	TRBD1	TRBV5-6	CASSTRDRVYAFF	TGTGCCAGCAGCACCCGGGACAGGGTATATGCTTTCTTT